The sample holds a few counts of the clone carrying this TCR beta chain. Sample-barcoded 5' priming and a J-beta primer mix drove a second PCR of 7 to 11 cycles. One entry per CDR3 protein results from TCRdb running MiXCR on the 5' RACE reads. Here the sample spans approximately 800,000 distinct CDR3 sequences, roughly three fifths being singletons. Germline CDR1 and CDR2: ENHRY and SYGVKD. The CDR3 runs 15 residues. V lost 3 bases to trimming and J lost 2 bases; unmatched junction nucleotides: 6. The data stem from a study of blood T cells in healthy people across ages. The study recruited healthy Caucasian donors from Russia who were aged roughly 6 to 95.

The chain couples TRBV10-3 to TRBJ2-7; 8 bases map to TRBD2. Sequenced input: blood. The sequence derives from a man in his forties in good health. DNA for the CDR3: TGTGCCATCAGTGACGTTGCGGGACTAGCCTACGAGCAGTACTTC. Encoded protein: CAISDVAGLAYEQYF.